The present T cell receptor (beta chain) was sequenced within a study of cytomegalovirus exposure and HLA in healthy donors. Worth noting for this clone: The junction and the germline gene differ at one end; a read error may be behind it.

It was with 60 Vbeta and 13 Jbeta primers that the PCR ran. Profiling relied on immunoSEQ multiplex PCR, and the TCRdb table lists in-frame clones only, not all of them. Of 110,000 or so clones detected, approximately 73% appear once; the ten largest clones hold around 7.7%. CDR1 is SEHNR, CDR2 FQNEAQ, per germline (reference sequence). The CDR3 is 12 amino acids. This clonotype was sampled from a man aged 35 to 55 in good health and CMV-seronegative. V usage is TRBV7-9 and J usage is TRBJ2-7; the D is unclear. Sequenced: PBMCs. This CDR3 reads CSSSLSIHEQYF. CDR3 in DNA: TGTTCCAGCAGCTTAAGCATCCACGAGCAGTACTTC.